This T cell receptor (beta chain) was identified during a study of cytomegalovirus exposure and HLA in healthy donors. This clone appeared a single time. The PCR had 60 Vbeta and 13 Jbeta primers. Assay used: immunoSEQ multiplex PCR; TCRdb lists only in-frame clones, some missing. The sample shows 130,000 or so clones, around two thirds of them seen only once. The receptor's source is a man in his late teens or twenties in good health and CMV-seropositive. The sample consisted of PBMCs.

DNA of the CDR3: TGTGCCAGCAGCCGAACAGGGGTCACCTATAATTCACCCCTCCACTTT. This codes for CASSRTGVTYNSPLHF. V usage is TRBV5-8 and J usage is TRBJ1-6; 7 bases match TRBD1. Trimming removed 4 bases from V and 2 bases from J; junction bases left unmatched: 6. CDR3 size: 16 residues. The germline V gene has CDR1 SGHTS and CDR2 YDEGEE. Looking up the rest from reference TRBV5-8 and TRBJ1-6 gives the full variable domain: EAGVTQSPTHLIKTRGQQATLRCSPISGHTSVYWYQQALGLGLQFLLWYDEGEERNRGNFPPRFSGRQFPNYSSELNVNALELEDSALYLCASSRTGVTYNSPLHFGNGTRLTVT.